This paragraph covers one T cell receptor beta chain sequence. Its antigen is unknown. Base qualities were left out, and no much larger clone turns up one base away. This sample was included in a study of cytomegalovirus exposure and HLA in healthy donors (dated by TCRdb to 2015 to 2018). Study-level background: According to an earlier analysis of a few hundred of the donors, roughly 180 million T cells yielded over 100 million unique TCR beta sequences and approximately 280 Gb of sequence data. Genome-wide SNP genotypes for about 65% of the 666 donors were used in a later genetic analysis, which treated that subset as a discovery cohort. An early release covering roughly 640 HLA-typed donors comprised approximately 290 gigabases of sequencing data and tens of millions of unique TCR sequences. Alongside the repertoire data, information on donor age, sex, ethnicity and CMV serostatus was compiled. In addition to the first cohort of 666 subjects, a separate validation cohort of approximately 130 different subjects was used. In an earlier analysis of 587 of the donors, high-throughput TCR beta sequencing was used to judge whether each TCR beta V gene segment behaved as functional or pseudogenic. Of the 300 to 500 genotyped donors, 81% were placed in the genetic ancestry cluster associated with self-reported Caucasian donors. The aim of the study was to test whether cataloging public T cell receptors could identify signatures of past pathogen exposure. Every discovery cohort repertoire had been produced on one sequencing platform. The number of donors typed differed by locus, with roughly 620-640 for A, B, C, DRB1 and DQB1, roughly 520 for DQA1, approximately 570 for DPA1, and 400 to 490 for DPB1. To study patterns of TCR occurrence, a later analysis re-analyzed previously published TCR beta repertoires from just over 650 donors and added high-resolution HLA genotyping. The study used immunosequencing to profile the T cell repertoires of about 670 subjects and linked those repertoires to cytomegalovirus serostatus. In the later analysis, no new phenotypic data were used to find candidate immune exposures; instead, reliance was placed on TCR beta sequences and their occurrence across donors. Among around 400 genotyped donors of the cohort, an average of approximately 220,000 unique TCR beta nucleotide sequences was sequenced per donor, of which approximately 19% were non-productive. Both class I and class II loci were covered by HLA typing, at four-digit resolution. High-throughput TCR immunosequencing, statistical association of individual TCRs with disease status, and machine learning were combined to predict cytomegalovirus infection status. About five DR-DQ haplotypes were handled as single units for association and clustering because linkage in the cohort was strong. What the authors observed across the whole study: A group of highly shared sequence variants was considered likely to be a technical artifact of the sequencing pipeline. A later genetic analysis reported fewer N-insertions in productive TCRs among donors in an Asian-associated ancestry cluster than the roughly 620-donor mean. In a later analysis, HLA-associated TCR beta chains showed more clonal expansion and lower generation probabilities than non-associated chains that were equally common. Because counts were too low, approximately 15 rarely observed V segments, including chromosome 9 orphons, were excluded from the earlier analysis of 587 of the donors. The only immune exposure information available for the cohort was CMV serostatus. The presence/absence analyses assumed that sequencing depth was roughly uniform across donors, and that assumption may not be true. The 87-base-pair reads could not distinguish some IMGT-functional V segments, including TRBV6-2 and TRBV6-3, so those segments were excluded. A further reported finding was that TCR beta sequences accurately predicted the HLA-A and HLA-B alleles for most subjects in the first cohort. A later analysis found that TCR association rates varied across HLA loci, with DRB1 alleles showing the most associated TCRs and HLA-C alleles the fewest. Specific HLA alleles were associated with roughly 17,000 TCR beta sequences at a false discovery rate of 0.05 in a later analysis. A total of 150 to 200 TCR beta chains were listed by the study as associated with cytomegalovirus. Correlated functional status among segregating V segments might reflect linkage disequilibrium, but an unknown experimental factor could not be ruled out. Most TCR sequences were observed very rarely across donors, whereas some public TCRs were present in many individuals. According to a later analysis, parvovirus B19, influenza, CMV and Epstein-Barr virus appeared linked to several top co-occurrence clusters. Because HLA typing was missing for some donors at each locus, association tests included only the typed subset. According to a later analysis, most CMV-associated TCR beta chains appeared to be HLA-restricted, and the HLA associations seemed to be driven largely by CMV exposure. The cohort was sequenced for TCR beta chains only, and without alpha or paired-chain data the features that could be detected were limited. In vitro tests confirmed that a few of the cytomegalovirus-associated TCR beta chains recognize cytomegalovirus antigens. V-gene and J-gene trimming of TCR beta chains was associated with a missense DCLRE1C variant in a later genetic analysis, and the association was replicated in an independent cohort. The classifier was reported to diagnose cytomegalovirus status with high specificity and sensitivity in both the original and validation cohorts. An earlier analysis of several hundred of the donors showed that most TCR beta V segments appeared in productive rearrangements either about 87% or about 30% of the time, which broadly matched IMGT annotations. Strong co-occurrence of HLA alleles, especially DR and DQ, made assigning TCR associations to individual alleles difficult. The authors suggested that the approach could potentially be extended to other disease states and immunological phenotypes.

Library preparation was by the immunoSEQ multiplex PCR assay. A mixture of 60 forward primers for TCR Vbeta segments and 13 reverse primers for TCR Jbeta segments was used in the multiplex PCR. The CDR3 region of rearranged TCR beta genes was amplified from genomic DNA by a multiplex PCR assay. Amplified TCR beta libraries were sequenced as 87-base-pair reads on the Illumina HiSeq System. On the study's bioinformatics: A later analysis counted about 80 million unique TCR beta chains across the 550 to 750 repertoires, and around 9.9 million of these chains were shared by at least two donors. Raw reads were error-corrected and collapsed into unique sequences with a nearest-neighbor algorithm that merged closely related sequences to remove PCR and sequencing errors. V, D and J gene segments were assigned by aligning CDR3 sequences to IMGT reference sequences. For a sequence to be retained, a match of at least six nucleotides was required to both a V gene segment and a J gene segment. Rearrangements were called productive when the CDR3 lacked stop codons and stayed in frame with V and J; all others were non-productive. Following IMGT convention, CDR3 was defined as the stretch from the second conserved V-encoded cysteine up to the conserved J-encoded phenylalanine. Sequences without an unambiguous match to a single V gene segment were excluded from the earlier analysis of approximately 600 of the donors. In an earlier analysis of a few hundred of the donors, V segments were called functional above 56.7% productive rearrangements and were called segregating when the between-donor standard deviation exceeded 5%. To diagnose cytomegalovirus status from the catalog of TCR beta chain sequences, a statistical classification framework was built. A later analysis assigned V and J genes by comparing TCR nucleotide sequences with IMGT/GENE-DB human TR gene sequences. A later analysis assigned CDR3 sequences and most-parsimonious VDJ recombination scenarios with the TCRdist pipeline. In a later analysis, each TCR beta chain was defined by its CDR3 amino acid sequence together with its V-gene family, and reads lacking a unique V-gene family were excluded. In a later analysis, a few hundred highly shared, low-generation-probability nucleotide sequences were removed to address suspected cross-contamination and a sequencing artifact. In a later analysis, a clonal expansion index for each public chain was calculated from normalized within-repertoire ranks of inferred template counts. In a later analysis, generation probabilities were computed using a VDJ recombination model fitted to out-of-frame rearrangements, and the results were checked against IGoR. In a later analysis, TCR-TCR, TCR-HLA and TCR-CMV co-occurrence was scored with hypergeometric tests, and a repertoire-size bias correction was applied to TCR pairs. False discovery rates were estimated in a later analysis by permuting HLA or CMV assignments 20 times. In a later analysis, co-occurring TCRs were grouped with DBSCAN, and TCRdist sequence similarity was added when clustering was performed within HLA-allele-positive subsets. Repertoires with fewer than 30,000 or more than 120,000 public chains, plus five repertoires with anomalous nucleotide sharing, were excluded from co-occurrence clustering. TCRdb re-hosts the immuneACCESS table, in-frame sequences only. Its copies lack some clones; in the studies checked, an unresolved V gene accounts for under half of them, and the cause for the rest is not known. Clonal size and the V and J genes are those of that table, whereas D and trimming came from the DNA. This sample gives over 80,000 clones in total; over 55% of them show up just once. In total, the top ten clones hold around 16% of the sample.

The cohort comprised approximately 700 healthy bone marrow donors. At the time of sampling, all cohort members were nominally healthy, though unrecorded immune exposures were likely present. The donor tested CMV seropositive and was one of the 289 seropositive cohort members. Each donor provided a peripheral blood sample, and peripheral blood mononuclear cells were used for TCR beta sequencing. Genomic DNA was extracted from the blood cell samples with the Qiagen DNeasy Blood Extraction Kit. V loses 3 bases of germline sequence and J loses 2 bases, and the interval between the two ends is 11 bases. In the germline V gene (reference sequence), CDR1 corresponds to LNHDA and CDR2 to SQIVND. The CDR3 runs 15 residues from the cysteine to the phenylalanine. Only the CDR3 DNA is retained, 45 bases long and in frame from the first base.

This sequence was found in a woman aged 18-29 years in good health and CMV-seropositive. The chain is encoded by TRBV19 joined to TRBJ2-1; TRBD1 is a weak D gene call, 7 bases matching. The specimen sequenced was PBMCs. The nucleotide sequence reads TGTGCCAGTAGTATGGAGGGGGCCCCCTACAATGAGCAGTTCTTC. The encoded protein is CASSMEGAPYNEQFF.